This T cell receptor (beta chain) was found in a study of blood T cell repertoires in COVID-19. Libraries were prepared by immunoSEQ multiplex PCR; TCRdb keeps only in-frame clonotypes and omits some of them. The data hold a few hundred thousand clones, with approximately 85% observed a single time. The material sequenced was peripheral blood. The receptor was isolated from a human donor in a cohort sampled during active COVID-19.

The CDR3 spells CASGSGTTYHNEQFF. In nucleotides, the CDR3 is TGTGCTAGTGGCTCCGGGACTACTTACCACAATGAGCAGTTCTTC. V and J are TRBV12-5 and TRBJ2-1; 7 nucleotides match TRBD2. V gave up 6 bases and J gave up 5 bases; unmatched junction bases: 10. Germline V CDR1 and CDR2: LGHNT, FRNRAP. The CDR3 extends over 15 amino acids.